A single sample is the source of the 19 T cell receptor beta chains below, sequenced in a study of T cell repertoires in cytomegalovirus infection. TCRdb processed the reads anew with MiXCR; each CDR3 protein has one entry. This table holds roughly 920,000 distinct CDR3 sequences, 30% to 40% found once. Their recognized antigens are unknown. The sample in question was cultured CD8+ T cells from PBMCs, obtained from culture after CMV antigen stimulation. The receptor set was obtained from a human donor in good health (CMV status not recorded). Some clones in this sample may be carry-over from other donors' samples.

This clonotype was observed at least ten times. V gene TRBV6-1 combines with J gene TRBJ2-7; D not resolved. Germline loops: CDR1 MNHNS, CDR2 SASEGT. This CDR3 region has 11 residues. V lost 9 bases and J 3 bases, leaving 9 bases between the germline ends. The CDR3 nucleotides read TGTGCCAGTGAACTCAACTACGAGCAGTACGTC. It specifies CASELNYEQYV.

The chain employs TRBV7-8 and TRBJ2-7, with TRBD2 identical over 9 bases. CDR1 SGHVS and CDR2 FQNEAQ come from the germline V gene. The CDR3 runs to 15 residues. V lost 5 bases to trimming and J lost 2 bases; unmatched junction nucleotides: 7. The CDR3 DNA follows: TGTGCCAGCAGCCCCAGCGGGGGGACCCCCTACGAGCAGTACTTC. Amino acid sequence: CASSPSGGTPYEQYF.

This clonotype was recorded a few times. This chain joins TRBV7-9 and TRBJ2-1; 8 nucleotides align to TRBD2. Unmatched junction bases numbered 8, after V lost 4 bases and J lost 6 bases. Germline V lookup: CDR1 SEHNR, CDR2 FQNEAQ (reference sequence). CDR3 length: 15 residues. CDR3 bases: TGTGCCAGCAGCTCCCCAGAGCGGGAGACCAATGAGCAGTTCTTC. Its protein is CASSSPERETNEQFF.

This clonotype came up a few times. The V and J genes are TRBV12-3 or TRBV12-4 and TRBJ1-5, with a weak D call TRBD1 (6 bases). The V end lost 5 bases, the J end lost 6 bases, and 14 bases lay between the germline ends. The CDR3 contains 14 residues. CDR3 residues: CASSPGGGAQPQHF. In DNA form, the CDR3 reads TGTGCCAGCAGTCCGGGGGGGGGCGCTCAGCCCCAGCATTTT.

This sequence joins TRBV5-4 and TRBJ1-1; D uncertain. V was shortened by 4 bases and J by 1 base, with 11 bases between the two germline ends. Per germline, CDR1 SGHNT and CDR2 YYREEE (reference sequence). The CDR3 is 14 amino acids. DNA of the CDR3: TGTGCCAGCAGCCCGTCTTCAGGGAACACTGAAGCTTTCTTT. Protein: CASSPSSGNTEAFF.

This clonotype was observed a handful of times. The chain links TRBV7-9 to TRBJ2-7; 9 bases are shared with TRBD1. The V and J ends lost 3 bases and 4 bases, in that order; junction bases with no gene match: 7. CDR3 length equals 15 residues. The germline V gene has CDR1 SEHNR and CDR2 FQNEAQ (reference sequence). The CDR3 sequence: CASSFPGTGKYEQYF. The CDR3 DNA sequence: TGTGCCAGCAGCTTCCCCGGGACAGGGAAGTACGAGCAGTACTTC.

V and J are TRBV6-2 or TRBV6-3 and TRBJ2-2; TRBD2 matches 14 bases. CDR1 is MNHEY and CDR2 is SVGEGT in the germline V gene. The CDR3 runs to 18 residues. V dropped 4 bases and J dropped 1; count of bases not matched to a gene: 5. This CDR3 reads CASSSGLAGAGNTGELFF. The CDR3 DNA is TGTGCCAGCAGTTCGGGACTAGCGGGGGCCGGGAACACCGGGGAGCTGTTTTTT.

This clonotype was observed a few times. This chain links TRBV14 with TRBJ1-2, with D perhaps TRBD1 (5 bases). The ends were cut back, 0 bases at V and 3 bases at J, with 11 bases in the middle. The CDR3 has 15 amino acids. In germline, CDR1 is SGHDN, CDR2 FVKESK. Written as DNA, the CDR3 is TGTGCCAGCAGCCAAGATCCCGACAGATACTATGGCTACACCTTC. Translated, it gives CASSQDPDRYYGYTF. The full variable domain, with the rest looked up from reference TRBV14 and TRBJ1-2, is EAGVTQFPSHSVIEKGQTVTLRCDPISGHDNLYWYRRVMGKEIKFLLHFVKESKQDESGMPNNRFLAERTGGTYSTLKVQPAELEDSGVYFCASSQDPDRYYGYTFGSGTRLTVV.

The chain combines TRBV19 with TRBJ2-1, with 9 bases matching TRBD2. This CDR3 is built from 15 residues. The V and J ends lost 5 bases and 3 bases, in that order; junction bases with no gene match: 5. Germline CDR1 LNHDA, CDR2 SQIVND (reference sequence). This CDR3 reads CASSSAGGNYNEQFF. Here the CDR3 DNA reads TGTGCCAGTAGTTCAGCGGGGGGCAACTACAATGAGCAGTTCTTC.

The sample holds a few counts of this clonotype. This rearrangement joins TRBV27 to TRBJ1-5; no clear D gene. V was trimmed by 6 bases and J by 0 bases, leaving 15 bases between them. Germline V gene sequence: CDR1 MNHEY, CDR2 SMNVEV (reference sequence). This CDR3 contains 16 residues. In DNA, the CDR3 is TGTGCCAGCAGCCCGGACGGAGGGCATAGCAATCAGCCCCAGCATTTT. This gives the protein CASSPDGGHSNQPQHF.

A few counts support this clonotype. V usage is TRBV12-3 or TRBV12-4 and J usage is TRBJ1-5; 7 nucleotides align to TRBD1. The V gene end was trimmed by 4 bases and the J gene end by 7 bases; junction bases not matched to a gene: 13. CDR3 length: 16 residues. The CDR3 DNA follows: TGTGCCAGCAGTTCCGACCCCTCGACAGGGTCCCAGCCCCAGCATTTT. Its protein product is CASSSDPSTGSQPQHF.

The chain combines TRBV10-2 with TRBJ1-1; the match to TRBD1 covers 7 bases. Germline CDR1 is WSHSY and CDR2 is SAAADI. Trimming took 6 bases from V and 6 from J; bases not matched to a gene: 7. This CDR3 spans 13 amino acids. The CDR3 DNA reads TGCGCCAGCAGGCCCGACAGGGTTGCTGAAGCTTTCTTT. This translates into CASRPDRVAEAFF.

The V gene is TRBV4-1, the J gene TRBJ2-7; 13 nucleotides match TRBD2. The CDR3 contains 15 residues. With V trimmed by 3 bases and J by 4 bases, 3 bases remained unmatched. Germline V CDR1 and CDR2: MGHRA, YSYEKL. The CDR3 DNA reads as TGCGCCAGCAGCCAGACTAGCGGGGGGTTTTACGAGCAGTACTTC. Residues: CASSQTSGGFYEQYF.

This clonotype was recorded many times. The V and J genes are TRBV7-8 and TRBJ1-1; D unclear. CDR3 size: 14 residues. Germline CDR1 and CDR2: SGHVS and FQNEAQ. V dropped 0 bases and J dropped 6 bases, with 11 bases sitting between them. The CDR3 DNA reads as TGTGCCAGCAGCTTAGCGCTGGTCAGGCCTGAAGCTTTCTTT. Its translation is CASSLALVRPEAFF.

The chain uses TRBV7-2 and TRBJ2-1, with 11 bases aligning to TRBD2. The germline CDR1 and CDR2 sequences are SGHTA and FQGNSA. Trimming took 1 base from V and 6 from J; bases not matched to a gene: 8. The CDR3 totals 17 residues. The CDR3 here is CASSLVPPSGGTNEQFF. The DNA for the CDR3 is TGTGCCAGCAGCTTAGTACCCCCTAGCGGGGGGACCAATGAGCAGTTCTTC. Using reference TRBV7-2 and TRBJ2-1 for the parts outside the CDR3, the full variable domain is GAGVSQSPSNKVTEKGKDVELRCDPISGHTALYWYRQSLGQGLEFLIYFQGNSAPDKSGLPSDRFSAERTGGSVSTLTIQRTQQEDSAVYLCASSLVPPSGGTNEQFFGPGTRLTVL.

The chain carries TRBV4-1 and TRBJ1-1, with 8 bases aligning to TRBD1. V gave up 0 bases and J gave up 2 bases; unmatched junction bases: 2. The germline gives CDR1 MGHRA, CDR2 YSYEKL. The CDR3 sequence is 15 residues long. CDR3 bases: TGCGCCAGCAGCCAAGAGGGACAGGAAAACACTGAAGCTTTCTTT. Its translation: CASSQEGQENTEAFF.

This clonotype was picked up many times. The V call is TRBV7-9, the J call TRBJ2-6; 10 bases are shared with TRBD2. Germline loops: CDR1 SEHNR, CDR2 FQNEAQ (reference sequence). J lost 0 bases, V lost 0 bases, and 14 bases had no gene match. This CDR3 comprises 22 residues. The CDR3 bases are TGTGCCAGCAGCTTAGCGCTTAGCGGGGGGACCAGTCATCTCTCTGGGGCCAACGTCCTGACTTTC. This codes for CASSLALSGGTSHLSGANVLTF.

In this sample, this clonotype turned up many times. This rearrangement joins TRBV7-2 to TRBJ2-5; TRBD2 agrees at 9 bases. Germline CDR1 and CDR2: SGHTA and FQGNSA. V shed 1 base, J shed 5 bases, and the junction held 8 bases outside the gene matches. There are 16 residues in the CDR3. DNA of the CDR3: TGTGCCAGCAGCTTAGTACGCGGGGGGGCTTATGAGACCCAGTACTTC. Encoded protein: CASSLVRGGAYETQYF.

Regarding this clonotype: One base away lies a much larger clone, so this may be a sequencing read error. The chain recombines TRBV7-2 with TRBJ1-3; D is undetermined. Looked up from germline, CDR1 is SGHTA and CDR2 is FQGNSA. CDR3 length: 14 residues. Trimming removed 7 bases from V and 0 bases from J, with 10 bases in between. The CDR3 DNA sequence: TGTGCCAGCACCCCTGTCTTCTCTGGAAACACCATATATTTT. Its protein is CASTPVFSGNTIYF.